The T cell receptor (beta chain) described here comes from a study of radiation and T cells in renal cell carcinoma. Study-wide results and limits: Dominant CDR3 motifs were more common in irradiated tumors than controls. Top tumor clonotypes rose in blood 2 weeks post-radiation, then contracted. In nephrectomy-only tumors, top 100 clonotypes averaged roughly 43%, versus roughly 50% irradiated. Only small tumor regions of roughly 0.96 g were sampled.

Points on this clone: Its matching antigen is unknown.

Germline V gives CDR1 MNHNY, CDR2 SVGAGI (reference sequence). With V trimmed by 7 bases and J by 5 bases, 6 bases remained unmatched. CDR3 size: 14 residues. The treatment was: 15 Gy SBRT to primary tumor, nephrectomy 4 weeks later. TCRdb keeps only in-frame clones here, not all; method: immunoSEQ multiplex PCR. Of about 22,000 clones in the sample, around 49% were seen once. The sample was tumor tissue, taken from a patient whose treatment included radiotherapy and nephrectomy. The origin of this receptor is a woman in her 50s with renal cell carcinoma. The V gene is TRBV6-6, the J gene TRBJ1-5, with TRBD1 identical over 9 bases. CDR3 DNA sequence: TGTGCCAGCACCGCCGACAGGGGGTATCAGCCCCAGCATTTT. Its protein is CASTADRGYQPQHF.